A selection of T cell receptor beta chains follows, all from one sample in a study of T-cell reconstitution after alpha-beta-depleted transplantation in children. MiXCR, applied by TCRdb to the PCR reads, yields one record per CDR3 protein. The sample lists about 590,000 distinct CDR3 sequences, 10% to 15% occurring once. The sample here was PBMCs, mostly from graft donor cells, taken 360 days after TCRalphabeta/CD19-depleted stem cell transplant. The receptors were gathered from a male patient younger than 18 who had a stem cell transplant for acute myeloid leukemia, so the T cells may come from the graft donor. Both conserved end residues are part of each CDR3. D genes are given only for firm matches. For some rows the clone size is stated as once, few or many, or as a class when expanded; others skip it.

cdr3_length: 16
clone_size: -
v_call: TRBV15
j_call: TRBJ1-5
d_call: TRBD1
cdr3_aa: CATSRISGQGGQPQHF
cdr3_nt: TGTGCCACCAGCAGAATAAGCGGACAGGGAGGTCAGCCCCAGCATTTT

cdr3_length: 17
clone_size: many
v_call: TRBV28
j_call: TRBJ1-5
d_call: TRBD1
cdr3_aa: CASSLWTGQGGNQPQHF
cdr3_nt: TGTGCCAGCAGTTTATGGACGGGACAGGGTGGCAATCAGCCCCAGCATTTT

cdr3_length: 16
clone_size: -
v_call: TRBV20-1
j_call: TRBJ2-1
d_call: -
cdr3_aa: CMPQGEAGAFYNEQFF
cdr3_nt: TGCATGCCCCAGGGGGAGGCGGGGGCTTTCTACAATGAGCAGTTCTTC

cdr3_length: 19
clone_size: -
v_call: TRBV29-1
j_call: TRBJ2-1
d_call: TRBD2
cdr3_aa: CSVSIRAGRRTSGSGEQFF
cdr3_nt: TGCAGCGTTTCAATCAGGGCAGGCCGAAGGACTAGCGGGAGTGGTGAGCAGTTCTTC

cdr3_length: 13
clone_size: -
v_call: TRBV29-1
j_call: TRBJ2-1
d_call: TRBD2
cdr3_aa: CSVYSGRVNEQFF
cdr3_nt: TGCAGCGTTTATAGCGGGAGGGTAAATGAGCAGTTCTTC

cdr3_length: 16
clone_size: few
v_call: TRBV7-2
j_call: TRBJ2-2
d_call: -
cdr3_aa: CASSSRQAQYTGELFF
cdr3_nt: TGTGCCAGCAGCTCCAGACAGGCACAATACACCGGGGAGCTGTTTTTT

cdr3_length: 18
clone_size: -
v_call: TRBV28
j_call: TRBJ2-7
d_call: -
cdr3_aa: CASSLGHRWRVYSYEQYF
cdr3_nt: TGTGCCAGCAGTTTAGGGCATAGGTGGAGGGTTTACTCCTACGAGCAGTACTTC

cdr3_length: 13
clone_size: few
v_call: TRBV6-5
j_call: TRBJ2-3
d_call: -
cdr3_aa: CASSYSPTDTQYF
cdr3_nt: TGTGCCAGCAGTTACTCACCCACAGATACGCAGTATTTT

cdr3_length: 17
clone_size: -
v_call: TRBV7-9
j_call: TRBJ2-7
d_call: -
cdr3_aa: CASSLSLTGAPSAEQYF
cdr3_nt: TGTGCCAGCAGCTTAAGCCTTACTGGCGCCCCATCCGCCGAGCAGTACTTC

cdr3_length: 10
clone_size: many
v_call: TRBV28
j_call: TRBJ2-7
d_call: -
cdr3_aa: CASRGYEQYF
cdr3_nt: TGTGCCAGCAGGGGGTACGAGCAGTACTTC

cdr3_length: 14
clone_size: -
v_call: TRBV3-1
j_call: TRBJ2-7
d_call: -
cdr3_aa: CASSPVRLSDEQYF
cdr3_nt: TGTGCCAGCAGCCCTGTTCGGCTGAGCGACGAGCAGTACTTC

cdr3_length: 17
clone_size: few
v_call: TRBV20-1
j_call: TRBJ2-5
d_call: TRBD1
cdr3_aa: CSATPRGQGRWGETQYF
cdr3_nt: TGCAGTGCTACCCCCCGGGGACAGGGCCGCTGGGGGGAGACCCAGTACTTC

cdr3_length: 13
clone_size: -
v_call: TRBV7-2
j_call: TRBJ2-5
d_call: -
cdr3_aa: CASSPKGIETQYF
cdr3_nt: TGTGCCAGCAGCCCCAAGGGGATAGAGACCCAGTACTTC

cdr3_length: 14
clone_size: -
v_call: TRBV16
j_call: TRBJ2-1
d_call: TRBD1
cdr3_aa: CASSPETGGSEQFF
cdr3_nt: TGTGCCAGCAGCCCCGAAACAGGGGGGAGTGAGCAGTTCTTC

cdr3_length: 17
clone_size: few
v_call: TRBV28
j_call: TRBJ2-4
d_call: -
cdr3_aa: CASSPPFTSLAKNIQYF
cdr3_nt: TGTGCCAGCAGTCCCCCCTTTACATCTCTAGCCAAAAACATTCAGTACTTC

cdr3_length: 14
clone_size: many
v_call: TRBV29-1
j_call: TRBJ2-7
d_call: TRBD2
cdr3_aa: CSVLERELTVEQYF
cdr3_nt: TGCAGCGTTCTCGAGCGGGAGTTAACCGTCGAGCAGTACTTC

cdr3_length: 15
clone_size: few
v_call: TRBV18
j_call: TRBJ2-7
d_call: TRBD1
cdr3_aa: CASSPRTGLVYEQYF
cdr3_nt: TGTGCCAGCTCACCACGGACAGGGCTGGTCTACGAGCAGTACTTC

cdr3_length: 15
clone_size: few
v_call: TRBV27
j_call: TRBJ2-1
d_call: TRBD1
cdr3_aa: CASSFVQGPYNEQFF
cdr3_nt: TGTGCCAGCAGTTTTGTACAGGGGCCCTACAATGAGCAGTTCTTC

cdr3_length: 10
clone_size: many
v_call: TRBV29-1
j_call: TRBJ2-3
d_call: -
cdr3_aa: CSGNTDTQYF
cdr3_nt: TGCAGCGGAAACACAGATACGCAGTATTTT

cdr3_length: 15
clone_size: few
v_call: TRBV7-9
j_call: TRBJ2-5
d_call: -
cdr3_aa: CASSLGRTGSETQYF
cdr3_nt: TGTGCCAGCAGCTTAGGTCGGACTGGGTCGGAGACCCAGTACTTC

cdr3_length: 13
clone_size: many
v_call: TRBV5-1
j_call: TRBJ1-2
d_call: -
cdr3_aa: CASSLARNRDYTF
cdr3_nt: TGCGCCAGCAGCTTGGCCCGGAACCGGGACTACACCTTC

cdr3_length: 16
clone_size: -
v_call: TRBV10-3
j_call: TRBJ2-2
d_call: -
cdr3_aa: CAIRKLSPLNTGELFF
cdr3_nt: TGTGCCATCAGGAAATTATCTCCCTTAAACACCGGGGAGCTGTTTTTT

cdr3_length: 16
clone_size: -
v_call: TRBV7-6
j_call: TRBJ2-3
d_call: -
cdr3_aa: CASSLFSPSRTDTQFF
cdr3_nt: TGTGCCAGCAGCTTATTTTCGCCCTCTAGAACAGATACGCAGTTTTTT

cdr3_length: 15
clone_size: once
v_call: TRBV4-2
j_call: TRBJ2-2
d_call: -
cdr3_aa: CASSRGRGLTGELFF
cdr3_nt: TGTGCCAGCAGCCGAGGTCGGGGACTCACCGGGGAGCTGTTTTTT

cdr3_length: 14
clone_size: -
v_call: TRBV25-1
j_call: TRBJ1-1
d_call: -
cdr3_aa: CASSPHSGNTEAFF
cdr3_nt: TGTGCCAGCAGTCCGCACTCAGGGAACACTGAAGCTTTCTTT

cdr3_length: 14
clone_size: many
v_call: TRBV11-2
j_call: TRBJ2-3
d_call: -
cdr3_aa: CASSFSLGTDTQYF
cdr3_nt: TGTGCCAGCAGCTTCAGTCTAGGCACAGATACGCAGTATTTT

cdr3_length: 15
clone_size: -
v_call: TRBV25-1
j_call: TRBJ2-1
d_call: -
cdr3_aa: CASSLTGHSYNEQFF
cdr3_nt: TGTGCCAGCAGTCTTACCGGCCACTCCTACAATGAGCAGTTCTTC

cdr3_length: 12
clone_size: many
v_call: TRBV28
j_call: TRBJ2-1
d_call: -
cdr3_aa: CASSLGIREQFF
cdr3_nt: TGTGCCAGCAGTTTGGGAATAAGAGAGCAGTTCTTC

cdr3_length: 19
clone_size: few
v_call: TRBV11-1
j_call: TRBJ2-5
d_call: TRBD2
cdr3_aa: CASSLGAASGNYQGETQYF
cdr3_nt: TGTGCCAGCAGCTTAGGGGCGGCTAGCGGAAACTACCAAGGGGAGACCCAGTACTTC

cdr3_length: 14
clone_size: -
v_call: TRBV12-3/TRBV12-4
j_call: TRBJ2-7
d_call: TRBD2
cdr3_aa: CASSLLAETYEQYF
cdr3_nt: TGTGCCAGCAGTTTACTAGCGGAAACCTACGAGCAGTACTTC

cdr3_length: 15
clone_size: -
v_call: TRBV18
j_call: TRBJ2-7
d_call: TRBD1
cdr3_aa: CASSRTGASSYEQYF
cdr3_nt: TGTGCCAGCTCACGGACAGGGGCCTCCTCCTACGAGCAGTACTTC

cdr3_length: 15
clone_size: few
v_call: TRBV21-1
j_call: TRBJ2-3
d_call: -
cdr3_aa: CASSSGDRGTYTQYF
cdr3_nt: TGTGCCAGCAGTTCAGGGGACAGGGGAACTTATACGCAGTATTTT

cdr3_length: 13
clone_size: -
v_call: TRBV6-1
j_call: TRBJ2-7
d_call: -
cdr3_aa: CASIGHFSYEQYF
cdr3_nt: TGTGCCAGCATTGGACATTTCTCCTACGAGCAGTACTTC

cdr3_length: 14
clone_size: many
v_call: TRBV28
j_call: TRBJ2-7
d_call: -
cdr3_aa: CASRRAGLLYEQYF
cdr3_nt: TGTGCCAGCAGGCGGGCGGGACTCCTCTACGAGCAGTACTTC

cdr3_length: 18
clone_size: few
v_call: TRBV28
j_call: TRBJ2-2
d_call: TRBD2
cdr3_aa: CASAPGGGLAENTGELFF
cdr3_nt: TGTGCCAGCGCCCCGGGAGGCGGGTTAGCGGAGAACACCGGGGAGCTGTTTTTT

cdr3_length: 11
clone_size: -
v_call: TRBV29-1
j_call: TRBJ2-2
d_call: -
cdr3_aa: CSVGGVGELFF
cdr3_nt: TGCAGCGTTGGCGGGGTGGGGGAGCTGTTTTTT

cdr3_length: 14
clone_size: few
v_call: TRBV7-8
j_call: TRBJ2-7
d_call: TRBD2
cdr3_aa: CASSRSGSWYEQYF
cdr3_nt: TGTGCCAGCAGCCGTAGCGGGAGTTGGTACGAGCAGTACTTC

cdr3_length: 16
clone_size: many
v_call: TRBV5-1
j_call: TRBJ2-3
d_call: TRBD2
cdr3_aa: CASSRPAGGSSDTQYF
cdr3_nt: TGCGCCAGCAGCCGACCAGCGGGAGGGTCTTCAGATACGCAGTATTTT

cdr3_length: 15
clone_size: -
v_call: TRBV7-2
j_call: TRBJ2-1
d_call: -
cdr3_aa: CASSSPRRAGNEQFF
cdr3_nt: TGTGCCAGCAGCTCCCCCCGTCGGGCGGGAAATGAGCAGTTCTTC

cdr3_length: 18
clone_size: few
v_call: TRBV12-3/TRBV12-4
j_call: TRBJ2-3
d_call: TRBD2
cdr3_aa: CASSFRGTSGRPTDTQYF
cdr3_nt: TGTGCCAGCAGTTTTAGGGGGACTAGCGGGAGACCCACAGATACGCAGTATTTT

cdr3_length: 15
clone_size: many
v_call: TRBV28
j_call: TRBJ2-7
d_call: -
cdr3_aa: CASSFGGTLTQAQYF
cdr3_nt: TGTGCCAGCAGTTTTGGAGGGACACTGACGCAGGCGCAGTACTTC

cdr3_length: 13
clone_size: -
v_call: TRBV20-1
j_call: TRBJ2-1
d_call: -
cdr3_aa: CSALSYSYNEQFF
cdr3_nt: TGCAGTGCTCTGTCCTATTCCTACAATGAGCAGTTCTTC

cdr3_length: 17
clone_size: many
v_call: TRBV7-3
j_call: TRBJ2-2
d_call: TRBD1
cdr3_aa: CASSPPAGTGNTGELFF
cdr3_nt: TGTGCCAGCAGCCCTCCAGCCGGGACAGGGAACACCGGGGAGCTGTTTTTT

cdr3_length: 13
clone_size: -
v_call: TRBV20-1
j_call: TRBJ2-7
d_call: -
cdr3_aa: CSAKTGLTYEQYF
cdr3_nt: TGCAGTGCTAAAACGGGACTTACTTACGAGCAGTACTTC

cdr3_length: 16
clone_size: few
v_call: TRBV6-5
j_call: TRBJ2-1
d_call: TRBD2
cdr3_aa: CASSYFGTSGSGEQFF
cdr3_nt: TGTGCCAGCAGTTACTTCGGGACTAGCGGGAGCGGAGAGCAGTTCTTC

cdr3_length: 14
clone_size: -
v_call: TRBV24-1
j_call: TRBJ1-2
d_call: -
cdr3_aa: CATSDHRVNYGYTF
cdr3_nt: TGTGCCACCAGTGATCACAGGGTTAACTATGGCTACACCTTC

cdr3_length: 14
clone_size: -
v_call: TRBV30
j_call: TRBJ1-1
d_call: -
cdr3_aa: CARKRQLSTGEAFF
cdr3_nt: TGTGCCCGGAAAAGACAGCTATCCACCGGTGAAGCTTTCTTT

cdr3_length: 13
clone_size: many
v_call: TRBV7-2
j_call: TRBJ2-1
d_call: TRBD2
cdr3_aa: CASSFSGGNEQFF
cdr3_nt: TGTGCCAGCAGCTTTAGCGGGGGGAACGAGCAGTTCTTC